The T cell receptor beta chain described here comes from a study of blood T cell repertoires in COVID-19. Germline V gene sequence: CDR1 SGHAT, CDR2 FQNNGV. The CDR3 spans 11 residues. Trimming cost V 7 bases and J 15 bases; bases outside gene matches: 8. The data were produced by immunoSEQ multiplex PCR, yet TCRdb's version contains in-frame clones alone and is incomplete. The sample holds a few hundred thousand clones; approximately 84% are singletons and the top ten take about 3%. The sample was PBMCs or T cells enriched from blood (not recorded which). The receptor was isolated from a woman aged 25-40 years who had recovered from COVID-19. The chain links TRBV11-2 to TRBJ2-1; 8 bases map to TRBD1. The CDR3: CASTQDRARFF. The CDR3 DNA reads as TGTGCCAGCACCCAGGACAGGGCTCGGTTCTTC.